The clone carrying this TCR beta chain was seen more than once but under ten times. These data originate in a study of high-grade serous ovarian cancer treatment subgroups. At the level of the study: On average, approximately 15,000 reads and about 8,100 unique TCR beta rearrangements were obtained per sample.

Looked up from germline, CDR1 is MNHEY and CDR2 is SVGAGI. This CDR3 has 14 amino acids. Trimming pared 6 bases from V and 1 base from J, leaving 12 bases between. Tumor tissue was taken before any definitive surgery or chemotherapy was given. Sequencing was performed with immunoSEQ multiplex PCR; in TCRdb, only in-frame clones are kept and a portion is missing. Counted here are approximately 5,000 clones, about 70% occurring once; the ten biggest clones make up approximately 15%. This sequence joins TRBV6-5 and TRBJ1-1, with a tentative D call TRBD1 (6 bases). The source is a human donor with high-grade serous ovarian cancer. Sequencing input: tumor tissue. DNA of the CDR3: TGTGCCAGCAGGCTCGGACAGACGAACACTGAAGCTTTCTTT. Translated, it gives CASRLGQTNTEAFF.